This T cell receptor beta chain was documented in a study of OX40 agonist ivuxolimab in advanced cancers. With respect to the entire study: Ivuxolimab was an agonistic, fully human IgG2 monoclonal antibody directed against OX40 (CD134), a costimulatory receptor. Intravenous ivuxolimab was administered to patients every 2 weeks at six dose levels: 0.01, 0.1, 0.3, 1.5, 3 and 10 mg/kg. Among the roughly 52 dose-escalation patients, about 20 had hepatocellular carcinoma, approximately 15 melanoma, 9 renal cell carcinoma and 9 head and neck cancer. A male proportion of roughly 85% and a mean age of about 60 years, ranging from roughly 23 to 80, were recorded for the dose-escalation cohort. Prior anti-PD-1, anti-PD-L1 or anti-CTLA-4 therapy was permitted, and checkpoint inhibitors had been received by about 44% of dose-escalation patients. Partial responses occurred in three dose-escalation patients: two with cutaneous melanoma and one with hepatocellular carcinoma. The purpose of peripheral TCRbeta sequencing was to test whether ivuxolimab changed TCR sequence diversity and led to clonal T-cell expansion. The paper reports the monotherapy dose-escalation portion (N of about 47 patients) of the phase I ivuxolimab trial. The paper as a whole reports these results and caveats: At doses from 0.1 to 3.0 mg/kg, clonal expansion was seen in both CD4+ and CD8+ blood T cells between baseline and week 6. Low levels of normalized T-cell clonal expansion were also seen in some patients who did not respond. Antigen specificity was not determined for the clonally expanded peripheral T cells. After ivuxolimab, CD8+ T cells had more expanded clones than CD4+ T cells on average. Partial responders in the 0.1-3.0 mg/kg groups had among the lowest normalized peripheral clonal expansion, especially among CD8+ T cells.

This clone appeared once. What this receptor recognizes is not known. The sample holds no much larger clone one base away, and base qualities are not on file. The junction carries 11 bases between V and J, which are trimmed by 6 bases and 6 bases respectively. The germline V gene gives CDR1 as SGHAT and CDR2 as FQNNGV. Inclusive of the bounding cysteine and phenylalanine, the CDR3 is 13 residues long. Kept here is only the CDR3 DNA, which spans 39 bases and is read in frame from base 1. The trial excluded patients who had a history of autoimmune disease or were on systemic immunosuppression. Peripheral blood for TCR sequencing was collected from all dose cohorts at baseline, on cycle 4 day 1, and on cycle 7 day 1. The samples were drawn from a first-in-human, open-label, multicenter phase I dose-escalation trial of ivuxolimab. The trial enrolled adults with locally advanced or metastatic head and neck squamous cell, hepatocellular, melanoma or renal cell carcinoma. Before TCR sequencing, CD4+ T cells and CD8+ T cells from peripheral blood were sorted into separate populations.

Genomic DNA was extracted from sorted cells for sequencing of the TCRbeta CDR3 region. The immunoSEQ Assay was used for sequencing of TCRbeta CDR3 regions. TCRdb carries this immuneACCESS record with in-frame sequences only. Its versions omit some clonotypes, under half of them owing to an unresolved V gene in the studies checked, with the rest unexplained. The sample yields approximately 35,000 clones; around 85% were counted once. Roughly 9.7% of the sample rests with the top ten. Sequenced here: CD4+ or CD8+ T cells sorted from blood, sampled in a trial of the OX40 agonist ivuxolimab. The source of this sequence is an adult with an advanced solid tumor such as melanoma, head and neck, liver or kidney cancer. Here the chain combines TRBV11-2 and TRBJ2-2; the D element could tentatively be TRBD1 or TRBD2, as 6 bases agree for each. This receptor has the CDR3 CASRRGGSGELFF. The sequenced DNA is TGTGCCAGCAGGCGAGGGGGGTCCGGGGAGCTGTTTTTT.